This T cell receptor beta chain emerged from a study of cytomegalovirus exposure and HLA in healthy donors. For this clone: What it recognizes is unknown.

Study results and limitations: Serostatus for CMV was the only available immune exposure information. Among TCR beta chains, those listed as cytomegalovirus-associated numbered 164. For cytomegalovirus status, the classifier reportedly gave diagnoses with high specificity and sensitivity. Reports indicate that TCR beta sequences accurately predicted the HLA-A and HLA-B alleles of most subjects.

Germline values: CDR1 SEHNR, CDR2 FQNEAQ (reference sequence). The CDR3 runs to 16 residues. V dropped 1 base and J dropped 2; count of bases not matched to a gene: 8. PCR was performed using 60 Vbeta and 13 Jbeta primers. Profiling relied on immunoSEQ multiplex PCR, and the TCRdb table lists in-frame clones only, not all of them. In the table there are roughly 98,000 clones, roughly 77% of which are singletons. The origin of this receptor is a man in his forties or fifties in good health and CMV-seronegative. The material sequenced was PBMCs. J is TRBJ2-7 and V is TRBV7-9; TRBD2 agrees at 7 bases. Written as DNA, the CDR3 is TGTGCCAGCAGCTTAGTCCCCCTACGGGGGGCCTACGAGCAGTACTTC. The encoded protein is CASSLVPLRGAYEQYF.